This TCR beta chain was found in a study of tumor-infiltrating lymphocytes in primary liver carcinoma. Whole-study context: Participating patients were men and women between 30 and 69 years old.

The investigators made TCR beta cDNA from 500 ng total RNA, using a constant-region primer. Slightly modified ARM-PCR served as the procedure for the TCR beta libraries. These libraries came from three rounds of nested multiplex PCR. Both of the initial two PCR rounds ran for nine to eleven cycles and employed TRBV1-TRBV30 forward primers alongside a C-beta reverse primer. A single record per CDR3 protein comes from TCRdb applying MiXCR to the multiplex PCR reads. There are fewer than 350,000 distinct CDR3 sequences in the sample; 65% occur only once, and roughly 9% lies in the top ten. With respect to this clonotype: One junction end does not reproduce the germline sequence, and a read error may be involved.

Unsorted whole blood served as the source of blood RNA, and germline DNA was extracted as well. Patients in the cohort were treatment-naive and living with chronic HBV infection. Before the operation took place, roughly 3.6 milliliters of peripheral blood were collected. CDR1 and CDR2 (germline): MNHNS, SASEGT. This CDR3 is 15 amino acids long. The sequenced material came from peripheral blood. The source is a man in his forties or fifties with primary liver carcinoma and hepatitis B virus infection. V and J are TRBV6-1 and TRBJ2-7; TRBD1 matches at 7 bases. CDR3 bases: TGTGCCAGCGGTGAACAGGGGAATTACGACTACGAGCAGTACTTT. It yields the protein CASGEQGNYDYEQYF.